These T cell receptor beta chains were read from a single sample in a study of tumor-infiltrating lymphocytes in localized non-small cell lung cancer. Clones were read by immunoSEQ multiplex PCR, and TCRdb kept only the in-frame ones, dropping some. The sample includes around 12,000 clones, around 85% of them seen just once. Sequenced input: uninvolved lung tissue not adjacent to the tumor. The receptors were sampled from a human donor with non-small cell lung cancer. The CDR3 runs from the conserved cysteine through the conserved F or W. Fields, in order: clone size, V gene, J gene, D gene, CDR3 protein, CDR3 DNA. A D gene is named only where the DNA matches it firmly. Clone sizes are given selectively: once, few, many, or a class where the clone is expanded.

NA,TRBV12-5,TRBJ2-1,NA,CASGLDPGNEQFF,TGTGCTAGTGGTTTGGATCCAGGCAATGAGCAGTTCTTC
NA,TRBV9,TRBJ1-3,NA,CASSVDVGNTIYF,TGTGCCAGCAGCGTGGACGTCGGAAACACCATATATTTT
NA,TRBV30,TRBJ1-3,TRBD1,CAWSSNGQDDGNTIYF,TGTGCCTGGAGTTCAAACGGACAGGACGATGGAAACACCATATATTTT
once,TRBV10-2,TRBJ2-1,NA,CASSEVARGYNEQFF,TGCGCCAGCAGTGAAGTAGCTAGGGGCTACAATGAGCAGTTCTTC
NA,TRBV10-3,TRBJ2-1,TRBD1,CATTSPGQGGNEQFF,TGTGCCACCACGTCTCCGGGACAGGGGGGAAATGAGCAGTTCTTC
NA,TRBV5-1,TRBJ2-1,NA,CASSRTPAYNEQFF,TGCGCCAGCAGTCGAACCCCGGCCTACAATGAGCAGTTCTTC
once,TRBV14,TRBJ1-1,NA,CASSQQGIGTTEAFF,TGTGCCAGCAGCCAGCAGGGGATAGGGACCACTGAAGCTTTCTTT
NA,TRBV6-1,TRBJ2-7,NA,CASSERDGYSYEQYF,TGTGCCAGCAGTGAAAGGGACGGCTACTCCTACGAGCAGTACTTC
NA,TRBV2,TRBJ2-7,TRBD2,CASTSSGTSAEQYF,TGTGCCAGCACCTCCTCCGGGACTAGCGCCGAGCAGTACTTC
NA,TRBV7-3,TRBJ2-2,NA,CASSLGGQGNTGELFF,TGTGCCAGCAGCTTAGGGGGACAAGGGAACACCGGGGAGCTGTTTTTT
few,TRBV10-3,TRBJ2-7,TRBD1,CATLPGQGEYEQYF,TGTGCCACCTTACCGGGACAGGGAGAGTACGAGCAGTACTTC
NA,TRBV7-3,TRBJ1-6,NA,CASSLEGRSPLHF,TGTGCCAGCAGCTTAGAGGGACGGTCACCCCTCCACTTT
NA,TRBV6-6,TRBJ2-1,TRBD2,CASNPSGPFNEQFF,TGTGCCAGCAATCCTAGCGGACCCTTCAATGAGCAGTTCTTC
NA,TRBV15,TRBJ2-5,NA,CATSSVSETQYF,TGTGCCACCAGCAGTGTTAGTGAGACCCAGTACTTC
NA,TRBV10-3,TRBJ1-4,NA,CAISESSSGDEKLFF,TGTGCCATCAGTGAGTCGAGTTCGGGCGATGAAAAACTGTTTTTT
NA,TRBV5-1,TRBJ2-1,TRBD1,CASSSTGTGSNEQFF,TGCGCCAGCAGCTCCACCGGGACAGGGAGCAATGAGCAGTTCTTC
few,TRBV11-2,TRBJ1-1,NA,CASSFTKNTEAFF,TGTGCCAGCAGCTTTACCAAGAACACTGAAGCTTTCTTT
NA,TRBV5-8,TRBJ1-2,NA,CASSRTGNYGYTF,TGTGCCAGCAGCCGTACAGGGAACTATGGCTACACCTTC
NA,TRBV10-1,TRBJ2-2,TRBD2,CASSEKASGGGELFF,TGCGCCAGCAGTGAGAAGGCTAGCGGGGGAGGGGAGCTGTTTTTT
NA,TRBV9,TRBJ1-1,NA,CASSVGAVGAGTEAFF,TGTGCCAGCAGCGTAGGGGCAGTGGGGGCGGGGACTGAAGCTTTCTTT
NA,TRBV5-4,TRBJ2-3,NA,CASSLRGRQTDTQYF,TGTGCCAGCAGCTTGAGGGGCCGTCAGACAGATACGCAGTATTTT
once,TRBV9,TRBJ1-2,TRBD1,CASSPGVGRGQDGYTF,TGTGCCAGCAGCCCAGGTGTAGGCAGGGGGCAGGATGGCTACACCTTC
NA,TRBV19,TRBJ2-2,NA,CASSITGYTGELFF,TGTGCCAGTAGTATAACCGGTTACACCGGGGAGCTGTTTTTT
NA,TRBV7-7,TRBJ2-7,NA,CASSLAGRNSYEQYF,TGTGCTAGCAGCTTAGCCGGGAGAAACTCCTACGAGCAGTACTTC
once,TRBV2,TRBJ1-3,TRBD1,CASSASLLTGAGNTIYF,TGTGCCAGCAGTGCCTCCCTTTTGACAGGGGCGGGAAACACCATATATTTT
NA,TRBV29-1,TRBJ1-1,TRBD1,CSAGQGADTEAFF,TGCAGCGCAGGACAGGGGGCGGACACTGAAGCTTTCTTT